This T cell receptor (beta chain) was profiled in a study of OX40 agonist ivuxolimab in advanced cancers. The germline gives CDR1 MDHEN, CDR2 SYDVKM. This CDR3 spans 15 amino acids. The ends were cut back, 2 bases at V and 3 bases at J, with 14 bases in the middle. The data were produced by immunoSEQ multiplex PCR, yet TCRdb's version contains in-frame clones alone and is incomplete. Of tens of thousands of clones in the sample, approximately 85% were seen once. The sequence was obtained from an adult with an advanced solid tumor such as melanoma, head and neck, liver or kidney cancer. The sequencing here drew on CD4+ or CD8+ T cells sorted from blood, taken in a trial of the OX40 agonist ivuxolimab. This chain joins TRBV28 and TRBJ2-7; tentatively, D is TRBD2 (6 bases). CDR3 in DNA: TGTGCCAGCAGTTTACCCGGGACTGTTGACTACGAGCAGTACTTC. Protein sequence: CASSLPGTVDYEQYF.